Presented here are 9 T cell receptor beta chains from one specimen sequenced in a study of cytomegalovirus exposure and HLA in healthy donors. It was with 60 Vbeta and 13 Jbeta primers that the PCR ran. The protocol was immunoSEQ multiplex PCR, while the TCRdb copy is restricted to in-frame clones and leaves out a portion. This sample has around 160,000 clones; approximately 82% occur once, and the top ten carry about 7.7%. Source material: PBMCs. The receptors here all came from a woman in her thirties or forties in good health and CMV-seropositive.

The chain uses TRBV28 and TRBJ1-2; possible D gene TRBD1, 6 bases. The germline V gene encodes CDR1 MDHEN and CDR2 SYDVKM. Between the trimmed V and J ends, which lost 7 bases and 2 bases, there was a span of 11 bases. The CDR3 totals 13 residues. The CDR3 spells CASTRTDNYGYTF. As DNA, the CDR3 is TGTGCCAGCACGCGGACAGACAACTATGGCTACACCTTC.

V usage is TRBV7-3 and J usage is TRBJ2-1; 8 bases agree with TRBD2. Per the germline V gene, CDR1 is SGHTA and CDR2 is FQGTGA. The CDR3 loop spans 17 amino acids. The V gene end was trimmed by 4 bases and the J gene end by 3 bases; junction bases not matched to a gene: 11. The CDR3 coding sequence is TGTGCCAGCAGCTACCTCCCGAGAGCGGGGGACTACAATGAGCAGTTCTTC. This sequence encodes CASSYLPRAGDYNEQFF.

The chain joins TRBV6-1 to TRBJ1-5; D is possibly TRBD1 (5 bases). Deletions cut 0 bases from V and 3 bases from J, with 9 bases between. The CDR3 is 15 residues long. Germline-derived CDR1 and CDR2 are MNHNS and SASEGT. CDR3 amino acids: CASSEAGQANQPQHF. The CDR3 coding sequence is TGTGCCAGCAGTGAAGCGGGGCAGGCCAATCAGCCCCAGCATTTT.

The chain has TRBV4-3 and TRBJ1-4; 9 bases line up with TRBD1. Germline-derived CDR1 and CDR2 are LGHNA and YSLEER. J lost 4 bases, V lost 0 bases, and 9 bases had no gene match. The CDR3 contains 18 residues. Here the CDR3 reads CASSQDLHRGRSNEKLFF. The CDR3 nucleotides are TGCGCCAGCAGCCAAGATCTTCACAGGGGGCGAAGTAATGAAAAACTGTTTTTT.

This clone was seen only a few times. V and J are TRBV11-3 and TRBJ2-1; 12 nucleotides agree with TRBD2. Losses at the gene ends were 3 bases for V and 8 bases for J; bases not matched to a gene: 5. The CDR3 has 15 amino acids. Germline loops: CDR1 SGHNT, CDR2 YENEEA. CDR3: CASSLLAGGLDEQFF. Here the CDR3 DNA reads TGTGCCAGCAGCTTGCTAGCGGGAGGGCTCGATGAGCAGTTCTTC.

This clone was seen just once. The chain uses TRBV7-6 and TRBJ2-5, with D possibly TRBD2 on 5 matching bases. The CDR3 is 14 residues long. Trimming removed 2 bases from V and 3 bases from J, with 10 bases in between. CDR1 SGHVS and CDR2 FNYEAQ come from the germline V gene. CDR3 region: CASSLQQTKETQYF. In nucleotides, the CDR3 is TGTGCCAGCAGCTTACAACAGACTAAAGAGACCCAGTACTTC.

The chain links TRBV4-2 to TRBJ2-3, with TRBD2 matching over 15 bases. Losses at the gene ends were 0 bases for V and 2 bases for J; bases not matched to a gene: 15. The length of the CDR3 is 22 residues. Germline CDR1 reads LGHNA; CDR2 reads YNFKEQ. Written as DNA, the CDR3 is TGTGCCAGCAGCCAAGATCGGGAGCAGGGACTAGCGGGAGGAATCCTCACAGATACGCAGTATTTT. It specifies CASSQDREQGLAGGILTDTQYF.

The chain is built from TRBV2 and TRBJ2-7, with TRBD2 identical over 10 bases. V dropped 3 bases and J dropped 12; count of bases not matched to a gene: 14. Germline loops: CDR1 SNHLY, CDR2 FYNNEI. The CDR3 loop spans 15 amino acids. The CDR3 nucleotides read TGTGCCAGCAGTGATATATCCGGGGCTAGCGGGAGTAGGTACTTC. Residues: CASSDISGASGSRYF.

The V call is TRBV28, the J call TRBJ2-3; tentative D call: TRBD2 (5 bases). Per the germline V gene, CDR1 is MDHEN and CDR2 is SYDVKM. This CDR3 contains 14 residues. The ends were cut back, 5 bases at V and 4 bases at J, with 13 bases in the middle. The CDR3 DNA reads as TGTGCCAGCAGTCTTCCGGGGTTGCCAGATACGCAGTATTTT. This encodes CASSLPGLPDTQYF.